The 14 T cell receptor beta chains in this list originate from one sample, sequenced in a study of PD-L1 blockade in urothelial cancer. Libraries were prepared by immunoSEQ multiplex PCR; TCRdb keeps only in-frame clonotypes and omits some of them. The top ten hold 2.5% to 3% of the sample, which has about 40,000 clones, around 83% seen once. Time point described: peripheral blood 6 weeks after treatment start. The sequencing here drew on PBMCs, taken around atezolizumab (anti-PD-L1) treatment. These receptor sequences come from a man in his 70s with urothelial cancer.

The chain is built from TRBV9 and TRBJ1-1; 9 bases are a match to TRBD1. With V trimmed by 4 bases and J by 10 bases, 8 bases remained unmatched. The CDR3 has 13 amino acids. Germline V CDR1 and CDR2: SGDLS, YYNGEE. The CDR3 DNA reads TGTGCCAGCAGCAGGGGACAGGGACTCGCAGCTTTCTTT. Translation gives CASSRGQGLAAFF.

The chain has TRBV6-4 and TRBJ1-2, with D maybe TRBD1 (6 bases). This CDR3 spans 14 amino acids. V lost 3 bases to trimming and J lost 0 bases, with 8 bases between them. Germline values: CDR1 MRHNA, CDR2 SNTAGT. The CDR3 DNA sequence: TGTGCCAGCAGTGAAGGGGGTTCTAACTATGGCTACACCTTC. It translates to CASSEGGSNYGYTF.

The rearrangement links TRBV5-8 to TRBJ2-7; D ambiguous. CDR3 length: 13 amino acids. The V gene lost 2 bases and the J gene lost 1 base, with 7 bases spanning the gap. CDR1 SGHTS and CDR2 YDEGEE come from the germline V gene. CDR3 DNA sequence: TGTGCCAGCAGCTTTCCAGATTCCTACGAGCAGTACTTC. It encodes CASSFPDSYEQYF.

This CDR3 is CASSFGLAGPEQFF. In nucleotides, the CDR3 is TGTGCCAGCAGTTTTGGACTAGCGGGACCCGAGCAGTTCTTC. This chain links TRBV6-1 with TRBJ2-1; 12 bases map to TRBD2. V was pared by 5 bases and J by 10 bases, with 6 bases of the junction left unmatched. The CDR3 sequence is 14 residues long. Germline CDR1 and CDR2: MNHNS and SASEGT.

The chain carries TRBV6-5 and TRBJ1-5; D may be TRBD1 (6 bases). In germline, CDR1 is MNHEY, CDR2 SVGAGI. The CDR3 consists of 13 residues. V was trimmed by 5 bases and J by 4 bases, leaving 9 bases between them. The CDR3 loop is CASSGGPNQPQHF. CDR3 in DNA: TGTGCCAGCAGTGGGGGCCCGAATCAGCCCCAGCATTTT.

The chain couples TRBV28 to TRBJ2-7; D possibly corresponds to TRBD2 (6 bases). Deletions cut 5 bases from V and 5 bases from J, with 16 bases between. Germline V gene lookup returns CDR1 MDHEN and CDR2 SYDVKM. This CDR3 is 14 amino acids long. The CDR3 region is CASSSTGVGHEQYF. The CDR3 nucleotides read TGTGCCAGCAGTAGCACGGGAGTTGGCCACGAGCAGTACTTC.

Only a few counts were recorded for this clone. This chain links TRBV10-2 with TRBJ2-7; no clear D. V was pared by 2 bases and J by 5 bases, with 4 bases between. The germline CDR1 and CDR2 sequences are WSHSY and SAAADI. This CDR3 contains 11 residues. The CDR3 loop reads CASSEADEQYF. The DNA for the CDR3 is TGCGCCAGCAGTGAGGCAGACGAGCAGTACTTC.

V and J are TRBV14 and TRBJ2-3, with a possible D match to TRBD1 (6 bases). V lost 6 bases and J lost 4, with 11 bases in between. Germline loops: CDR1 SGHDN, CDR2 FVKESK. The CDR3 length is 13 residues. This chain's CDR3 is CASRYRDADTQYF. The CDR3 coding sequence is TGTGCCAGCAGGTACAGGGATGCAGATACGCAGTATTTT.

This chain links TRBV30 with TRBJ2-1, with D possibly matching TRBD2 (7 bases). Deletions cut 1 base from V and 0 bases from J, with 16 bases between. CDR1 and CDR2 (germline): GTSNPN, SVGIG (reference sequence). The length of the CDR3 is 17 residues. The CDR3 sequence is CAWSGGGPTSSYNEQFF. CDR3 DNA sequence: TGTGCCTGGAGTGGGGGGGGCCCCACCTCCTCCTACAATGAGCAGTTCTTC. Full variable domain (rest looked up from reference TRBV30 and TRBJ2-1): SQTIHQWPATLVQPVGSPLSLECTVEGTSNPNLYWYRQAAGRGLQLLFYSVGIGQISSEVPQNLSASRPQDRQFILSSKKLLLSDSGFYLCAWSGGGPTSSYNEQFFGPGTRLTVL.

The chain recombines TRBV7-2 with TRBJ2-1, with 9 bases identical to TRBD2. The V and J ends lost 1 base and 4 bases, in that order; junction bases with no gene match: 5. The CDR3 totals 16 residues. The germline gives CDR1 SGHTA, CDR2 FQGNSA. The CDR3 DNA is TGTGCCAGCAGCTTAGTGAGACTAGCGGTATACAATGAGCAGTTCTTC. Amino acids: CASSLVRLAVYNEQFF.

The chain combines TRBV19 with TRBJ2-2, with D perhaps matching TRBD1 (6 bases). Germline values: CDR1 LNHDA, CDR2 SQIVND (reference sequence). V lost 7 bases to trimming and J lost 3 bases, with 12 bases between them. The CDR3 runs to 14 residues. The CDR3 DNA is TGTGCCAGTAAGGGGACATTTTACACCGGGGAGCTGTTTTTT. Residues: CASKGTFYTGELFF.

This clone has just a few counts. The chain recombines TRBV10-3 with TRBJ1-2; 7 nucleotides align to TRBD1. The germline gives CDR1 ENHRY, CDR2 SYGVKD. With 5 bases clipped from V and 2 bases from J, the junction kept 11 bases outside the gene matches. The length of the CDR3 is 16 residues. CDR3 in amino acids: CAISQTTDRSNYGYTF. For the CDR3, the DNA is TGTGCCATCAGTCAAACTACGGACAGGTCCAACTATGGCTACACCTTC.

J is TRBJ2-3 and V is TRBV5-1; 9 bases align to TRBD1. This CDR3 has 16 amino acids. V gave up 4 bases and J gave up 0 bases; unmatched junction bases: 6. CDR1 is SGHRS, CDR2 YFSETQ, per germline. The CDR3, as DNA: TGCGCCAGCAGCCCAGGACAGGGGACTAGCACAGATACGCAGTATTTT. This translates into CASSPGQGTSTDTQYF.

This chain links TRBV11-3 with TRBJ2-1; 15 bases map to TRBD2. The J segment lost 0 bases and the V segment lost 4 bases, leaving 10 bases of the junction unmatched. This CDR3 contains 20 residues. In germline, CDR1 is SGHNT, CDR2 YENEEA. The CDR3 protein is CASSSGLAGGKGSSYNEQFF. In DNA, the CDR3 is TGTGCCAGCAGCTCTGGACTAGCGGGAGGGAAAGGGAGCTCCTACAATGAGCAGTTCTTC.